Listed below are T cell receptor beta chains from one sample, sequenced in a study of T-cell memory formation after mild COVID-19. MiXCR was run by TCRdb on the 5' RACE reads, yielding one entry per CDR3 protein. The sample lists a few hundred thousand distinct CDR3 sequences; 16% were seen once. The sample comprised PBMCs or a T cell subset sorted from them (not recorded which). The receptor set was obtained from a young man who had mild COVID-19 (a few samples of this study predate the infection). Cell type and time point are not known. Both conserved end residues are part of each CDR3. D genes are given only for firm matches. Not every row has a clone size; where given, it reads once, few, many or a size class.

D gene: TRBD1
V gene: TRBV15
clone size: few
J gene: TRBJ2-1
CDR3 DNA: TGTGCCACCAGCAGGGACAGGGGACCCTACAATGAGCAGTTCTTC
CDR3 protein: CATSRDRGPYNEQFF

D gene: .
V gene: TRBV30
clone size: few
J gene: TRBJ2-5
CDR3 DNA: TGTGCCTGGAGGGATGGGGGGCGCGGAGGTCCCTTAAAAGAGACCCAGTACTTC
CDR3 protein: CAWRDGGRGGPLKETQYF

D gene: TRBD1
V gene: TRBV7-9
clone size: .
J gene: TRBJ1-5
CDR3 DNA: TGTGCCAGCAGCCCGGAATGGACAGGGAGCAATCAGCCCCAGCATTTT
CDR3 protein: CASSPEWTGSNQPQHF

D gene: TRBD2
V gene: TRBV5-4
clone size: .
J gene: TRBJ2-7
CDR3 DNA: TGTGCCAGCAGCTTGGACCGTGGGGGGGACGAGCAGTACTTC
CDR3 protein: CASSLDRGGDEQYF

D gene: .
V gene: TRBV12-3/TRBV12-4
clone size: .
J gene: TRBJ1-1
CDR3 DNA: TGTGCCAGCAGTCGCGCCCCGGGGAACACTGAAGCTTTCTTT
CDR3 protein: CASSRAPGNTEAFF

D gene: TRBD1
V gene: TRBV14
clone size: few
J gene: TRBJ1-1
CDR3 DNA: TGTGCCAGCAGCCAAGGTGGAGGGACAGTGAACACTGAAGCTTTCTTT
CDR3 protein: CASSQGGGTVNTEAFF

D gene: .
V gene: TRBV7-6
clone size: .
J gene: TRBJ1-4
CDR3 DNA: TGTGCCAGCAGATCCACAGGGCGTCTGGATGAAAAACTGTTTTTT
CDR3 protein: CASRSTGRLDEKLFF

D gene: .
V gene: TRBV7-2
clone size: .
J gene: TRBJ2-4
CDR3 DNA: TGTGCCAGCAGAGGAGGGACCAAAAACATTCAGTACTTC
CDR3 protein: CASRGGTKNIQYF

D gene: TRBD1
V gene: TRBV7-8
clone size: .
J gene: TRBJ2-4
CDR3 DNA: TGTGCCAGCAGCCGACAGGGTCGGGCCAAAAACATTCAGTACTTC
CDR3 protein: CASSRQGRAKNIQYF

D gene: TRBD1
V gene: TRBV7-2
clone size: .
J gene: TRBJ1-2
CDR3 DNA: TGTGCCAGCAGCTTCGGACAGGGACAAGGCTACACCTTC
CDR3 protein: CASSFGQGQGYTF

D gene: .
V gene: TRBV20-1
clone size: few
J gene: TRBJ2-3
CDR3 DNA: TGCAGTGCTAATGGGCCCAGGGAAGTTACAGATACGCAGTATTTT
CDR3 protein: CSANGPREVTDTQYF